The rows below give T cell receptor beta chains drawn from one sample of a study of HIV-infected patients and healthy controls. TCRdb passed the 5' RACE reads through MiXCR, listing each CDR3 protein once. The sample records more than 60,000 distinct CDR3 sequences, under 25% being singletons. The sequenced sample consisted of CD4+ T cells from blood. Receptors were obtained from a human donor in good health. Each CDR3 is given with its conserved first and last residue. Each record gives: V gene, J gene, D gene, clone size, CDR3 DNA, CDR3 protein. D genes are given only for firm matches. A clone size is listed for some rows: how often the clone was seen (once, few, many), or a class if it is expanded.

v_gene: TRBV5-1; j_gene: TRBJ1-4; d_gene: TRBD1; abundance: -; CDR3nt: TGCGCCAGCAGCCCGGGACAGTTTAATGAAAAACTGTTTTTT; CDR3aa: CASSPGQFNEKLFF
v_gene: TRBV7-9; j_gene: TRBJ2-6; d_gene: TRBD1; abundance: -; CDR3nt: TGTGCCAGCAGCCCGGGACAGGGTATGCTAAGTGGGGCCAACGTCCTGACTTTC; CDR3aa: CASSPGQGMLSGANVLTF
v_gene: TRBV6-2/TRBV6-3; j_gene: TRBJ1-2; d_gene: -; abundance: many; CDR3nt: TGTGCCAGCAGTTACAACCCGGGGCGGAACTATGGCTACACCTTC; CDR3aa: CASSYNPGRNYGYTF
v_gene: TRBV19; j_gene: TRBJ1-1; d_gene: -; abundance: -; CDR3nt: TGTGCCAGTAGTGAACAGGGAAGTACTGAAGCTTTCTTT; CDR3aa: CASSEQGSTEAFF
v_gene: TRBV7-8; j_gene: TRBJ2-2; d_gene: -; abundance: -; CDR3nt: TGTGCCAGCAGCCTGGGAAAGGTGGTTTACGGGGAGCTGTTTTTT; CDR3aa: CASSLGKVVYGELFF
v_gene: TRBV5-4; j_gene: TRBJ1-1; d_gene: TRBD1; abundance: few; CDR3nt: TGTGCCAGCAGCTTGAGGGACAGCGACACTGAAGCTTTCTTT; CDR3aa: CASSLRDSDTEAFF
v_gene: TRBV11-2; j_gene: TRBJ1-5; d_gene: -; abundance: -; CDR3nt: TGTGCCAGCAGCTTAGAGGGGAGGCAGCCCCAGCATTTT; CDR3aa: CASSLEGRQPQHF
v_gene: TRBV6-5; j_gene: TRBJ2-7; d_gene: -; abundance: many; CDR3nt: TGTGCCAGCAGTTACGGTCAGACGTCCTACGAGCAGTACTTC; CDR3aa: CASSYGQTSYEQYF
v_gene: TRBV24-1; j_gene: TRBJ2-3; d_gene: -; abundance: -; CDR3nt: TGTGCCACCAGTGACGACGGGACTCCCAGCACAGATACGCAGTATTTT; CDR3aa: CATSDDGTPSTDTQYF
v_gene: TRBV4-1; j_gene: TRBJ1-3; d_gene: TRBD1; abundance: few; CDR3nt: TGCGCCAGCAGCCAAGATAGGGTGGACAGGAGCTCTGGAAACACCATATATTTT; CDR3aa: CASSQDRVDRSSGNTIYF
v_gene: TRBV12-3/TRBV12-4; j_gene: TRBJ1-1; d_gene: -; abundance: -; CDR3nt: TGTGCCAGCAGTTTAAGGGGTTTCACTGAAGCTTTCTTT; CDR3aa: CASSLRGFTEAFF
v_gene: TRBV12-3/TRBV12-4; j_gene: TRBJ2-7; d_gene: -; abundance: -; CDR3nt: TGTGCCAGCAGTTCGGACCTAAACTCCTACGAGCAGTACTTC; CDR3aa: CASSSDLNSYEQYF
v_gene: TRBV7-8; j_gene: TRBJ2-1; d_gene: TRBD2; abundance: -; CDR3nt: TGTGCCAGCAGCTTAGGAACTAGCGGGAACAATGAGCAGTTCTTC; CDR3aa: CASSLGTSGNNEQFF
v_gene: TRBV20-1; j_gene: TRBJ2-3; d_gene: TRBD2; abundance: -; CDR3nt: TGCAGTGCTAGACGGACTAGCGGGGGGGAGGATACGCAGTATTTT; CDR3aa: CSARRTSGGEDTQYF
v_gene: TRBV7-9; j_gene: TRBJ2-1; d_gene: -; abundance: -; CDR3nt: TGTGCCAGCAGCTTTGGGGGTAGCTCCTACAATGAGCAGTTCTTC; CDR3aa: CASSFGGSSYNEQFF